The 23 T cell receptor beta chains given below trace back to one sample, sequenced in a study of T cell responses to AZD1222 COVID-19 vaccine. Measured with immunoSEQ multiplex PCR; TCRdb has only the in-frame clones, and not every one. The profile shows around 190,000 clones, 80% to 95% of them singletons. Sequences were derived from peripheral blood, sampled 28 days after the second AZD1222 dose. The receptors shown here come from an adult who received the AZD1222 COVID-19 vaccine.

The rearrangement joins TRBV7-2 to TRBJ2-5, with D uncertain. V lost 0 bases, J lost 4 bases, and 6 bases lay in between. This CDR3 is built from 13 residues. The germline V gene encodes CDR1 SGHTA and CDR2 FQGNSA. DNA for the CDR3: TGTGCCAGCAGCTTAGCCGCGCGAGAGACCCAGTACTTC. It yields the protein CASSLAARETQYF. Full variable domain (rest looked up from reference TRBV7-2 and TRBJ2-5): GAGVSQSPSNKVTEKGKDVELRCDPISGHTALYWYRQSLGQGLEFLIYFQGNSAPDKSGLPSDRFSAERTGGSVSTLTIQRTQQEDSAVYLCASSLAARETQYFGPGTRLLVL.

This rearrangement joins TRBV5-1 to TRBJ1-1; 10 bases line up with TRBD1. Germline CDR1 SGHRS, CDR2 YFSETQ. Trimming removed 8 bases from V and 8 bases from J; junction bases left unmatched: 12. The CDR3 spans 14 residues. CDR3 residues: CASHLAGTGAEAFF. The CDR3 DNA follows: TGCGCCAGTCACTTGGCAGGGACAGGGGCCGAAGCTTTCTTT.

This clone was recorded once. CDR3 region: CASSPSPTNYGYTF. CDR3 DNA sequence: TGTGCCAGCTCCCCGAGTCCCACTAACTATGGCTACACCTTC. The V call is TRBV6-5, the J call TRBJ1-2, with D unclear. V lost 8 bases to trimming and J lost 0 bases, with 13 bases between them. This CDR3 is 14 amino acids long. Looked up from germline, CDR1 is MNHEY and CDR2 is SVGAGI.

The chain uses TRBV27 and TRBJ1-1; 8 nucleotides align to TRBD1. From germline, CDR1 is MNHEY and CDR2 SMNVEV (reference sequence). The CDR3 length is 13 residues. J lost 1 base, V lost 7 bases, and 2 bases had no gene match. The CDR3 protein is CASTGTGNTEAFF. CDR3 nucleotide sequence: TGTGCCAGCACCGGGACAGGGAACACTGAAGCTTTCTTT.

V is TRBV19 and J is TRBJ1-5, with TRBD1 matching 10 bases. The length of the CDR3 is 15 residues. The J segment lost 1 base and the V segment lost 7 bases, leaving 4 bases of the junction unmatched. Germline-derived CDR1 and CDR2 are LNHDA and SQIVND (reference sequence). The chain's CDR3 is CASTRTGGSNQPQHF. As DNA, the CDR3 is TGTGCCAGTACTAGGACAGGGGGAAGCAATCAGCCCCAGCATTTT.

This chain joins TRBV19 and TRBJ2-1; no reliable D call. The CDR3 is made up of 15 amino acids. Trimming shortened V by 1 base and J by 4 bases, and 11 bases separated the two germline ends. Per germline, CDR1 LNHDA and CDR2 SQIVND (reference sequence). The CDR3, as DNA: TGTGCCAGTAGTATAGCAGTTGGGGATTACAATGAGCAGTTCTTC. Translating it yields CASSIAVGDYNEQFF.

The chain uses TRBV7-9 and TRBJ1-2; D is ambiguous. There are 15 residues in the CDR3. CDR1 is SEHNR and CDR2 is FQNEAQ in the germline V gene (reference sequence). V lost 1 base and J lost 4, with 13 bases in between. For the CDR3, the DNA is TGTGCCAGCAGCTTAGTTCTGTCAGCGGCCTATGGCTACACCTTC. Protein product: CASSLVLSAAYGYTF. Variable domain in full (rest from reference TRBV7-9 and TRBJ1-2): DTGVSQNPRHKITKRGQNVTFRCDPISEHNRLYWYRQTLGQGPEFLTYFQNEAQLEKSRLLSDRFSAERPKGSFSTLEIQRTEQGDSAMYLCASSLVLSAAYGYTFGSGTRLTVV.

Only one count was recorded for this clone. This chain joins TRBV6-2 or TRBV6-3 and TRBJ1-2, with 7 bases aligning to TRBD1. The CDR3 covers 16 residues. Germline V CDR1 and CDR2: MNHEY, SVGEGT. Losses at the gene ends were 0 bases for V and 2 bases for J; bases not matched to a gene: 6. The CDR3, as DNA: TGTGCCAGCAGTTACTCCGGGACAGCCCTAAACTATGGCTACACCTTC. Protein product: CASSYSGTALNYGYTF.

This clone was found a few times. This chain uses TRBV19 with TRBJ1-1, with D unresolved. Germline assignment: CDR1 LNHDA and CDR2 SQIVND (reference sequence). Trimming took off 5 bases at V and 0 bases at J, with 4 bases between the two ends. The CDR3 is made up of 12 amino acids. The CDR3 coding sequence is TGTGCCAGTAGTCAGATGAACACTGAAGCTTTCTTT. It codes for CASSQMNTEAFF.

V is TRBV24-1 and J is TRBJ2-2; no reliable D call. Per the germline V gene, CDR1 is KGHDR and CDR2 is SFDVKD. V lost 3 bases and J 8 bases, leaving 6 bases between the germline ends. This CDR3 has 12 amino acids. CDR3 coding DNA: TGTGCCACCAGTGATCGTTTAGGGGAGCTGTTTTTT. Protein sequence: CATSDRLGELFF.

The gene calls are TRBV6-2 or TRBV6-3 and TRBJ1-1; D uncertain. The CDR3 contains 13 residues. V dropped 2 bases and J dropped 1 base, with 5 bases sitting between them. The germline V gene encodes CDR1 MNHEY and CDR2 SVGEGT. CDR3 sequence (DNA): TGTGCCAGCAGTTACACGGCGAACACTGAAGCTTTCTTT. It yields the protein CASSYTANTEAFF.

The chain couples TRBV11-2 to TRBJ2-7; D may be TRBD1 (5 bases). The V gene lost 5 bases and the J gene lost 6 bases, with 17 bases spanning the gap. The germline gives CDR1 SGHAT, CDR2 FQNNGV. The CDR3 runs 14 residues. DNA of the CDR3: TGTGCCAGCAGCCCCGTGCCAGGGCCTGTCGAGCAGTACTTC. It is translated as CASSPVPGPVEQYF.

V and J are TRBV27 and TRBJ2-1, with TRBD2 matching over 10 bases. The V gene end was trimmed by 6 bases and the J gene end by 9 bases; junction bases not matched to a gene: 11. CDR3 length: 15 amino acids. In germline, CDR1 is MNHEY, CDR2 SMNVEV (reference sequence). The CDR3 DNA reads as TGTGCCAGCAGCCCGAGGGCTAGCGGGAGTCCTGAGCAGTTCTTC. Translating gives CASSPRASGSPEQFF.

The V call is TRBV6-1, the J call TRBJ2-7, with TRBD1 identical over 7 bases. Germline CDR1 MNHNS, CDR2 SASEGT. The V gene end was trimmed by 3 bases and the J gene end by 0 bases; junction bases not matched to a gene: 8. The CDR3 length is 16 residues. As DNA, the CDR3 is TGTGCCAGCAGTGACCCGGGACAGACCAACTCCTACGAGCAGTACTTC. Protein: CASSDPGQTNSYEQYF.

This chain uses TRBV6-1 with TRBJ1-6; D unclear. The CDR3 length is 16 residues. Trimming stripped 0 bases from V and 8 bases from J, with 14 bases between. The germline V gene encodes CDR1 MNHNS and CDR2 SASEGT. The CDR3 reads CASSEAIKRVYSPLHF. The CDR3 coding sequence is TGTGCCAGCAGTGAAGCAATAAAGAGGGTTTATTCACCCCTCCACTTT.

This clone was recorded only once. CDR3: CAVNPSGGSYNEQFF. The CDR3 bases are TGTGCCGTCAACCCTAGCGGAGGCTCCTACAATGAGCAGTTCTTC. V and J are TRBV19 and TRBJ2-1; 7 positions match TRBD2. This CDR3 region has 15 residues. Germline V gene lookup returns CDR1 LNHDA and CDR2 SQIVND (reference sequence). V was pared by 11 bases and J by 0 bases, with 10 bases of the junction left unmatched.

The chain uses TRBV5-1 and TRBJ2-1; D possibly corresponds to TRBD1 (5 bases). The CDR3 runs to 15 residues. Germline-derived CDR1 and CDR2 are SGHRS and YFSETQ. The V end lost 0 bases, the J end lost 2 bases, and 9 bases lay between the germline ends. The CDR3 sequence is CASSLVGAPYNEQFF. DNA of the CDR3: TGCGCCAGCAGCTTGGTTGGGGCGCCCTACAATGAGCAGTTCTTC.

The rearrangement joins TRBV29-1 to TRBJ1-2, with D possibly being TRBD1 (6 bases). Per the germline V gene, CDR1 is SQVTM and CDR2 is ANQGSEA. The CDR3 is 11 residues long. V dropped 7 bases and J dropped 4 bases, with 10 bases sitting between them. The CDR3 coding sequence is TGCAGCGCAAGGGACACCTATGGCTACACCTTC. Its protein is CSARDTYGYTF.

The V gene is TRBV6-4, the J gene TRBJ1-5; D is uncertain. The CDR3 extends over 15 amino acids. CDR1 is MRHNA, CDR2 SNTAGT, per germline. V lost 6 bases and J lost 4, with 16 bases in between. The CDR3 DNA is TGTGCCAGCAGCTACTCCGGGCGCTGGAATCAGCCCCAGCATTTT. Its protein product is CASSYSGRWNQPQHF.

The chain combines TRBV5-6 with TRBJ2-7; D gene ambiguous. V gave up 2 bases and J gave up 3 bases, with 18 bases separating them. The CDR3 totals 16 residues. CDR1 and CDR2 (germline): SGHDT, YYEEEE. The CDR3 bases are TGTGCCAGCAGCTTAAGTCACCACTACTCTCTCTACGAGCAGTACTTC. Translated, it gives CASSLSHHYSLYEQYF. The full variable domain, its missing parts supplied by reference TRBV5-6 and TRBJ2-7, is DAGVTQSPTHLIKTRGQQVTLRCSPKSGHDTVSWYQQALGQGPQFIFQYYEEEERQRGNFPDRFSGHQFPNYSSELNVNALLLGDSALYLCASSLSHHYSLYEQYFGPGTRLTVT.

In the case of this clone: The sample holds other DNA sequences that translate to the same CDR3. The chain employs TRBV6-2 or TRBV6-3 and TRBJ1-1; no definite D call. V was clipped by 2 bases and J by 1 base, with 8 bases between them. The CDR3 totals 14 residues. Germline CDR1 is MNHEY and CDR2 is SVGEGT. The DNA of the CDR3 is TGTGCCAGCAGTTACAAGGGAGGGAACACTGAAGCTTTCTTT. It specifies CASSYKGGNTEAFF.

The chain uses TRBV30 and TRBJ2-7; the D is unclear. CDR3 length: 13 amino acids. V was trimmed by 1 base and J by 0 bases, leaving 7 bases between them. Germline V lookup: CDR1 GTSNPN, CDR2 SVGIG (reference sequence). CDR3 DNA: TGTGCCTGGAGTGAAGGCACCTCCTACGAGCAGTACTTC. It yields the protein CAWSEGTSYEQYF.

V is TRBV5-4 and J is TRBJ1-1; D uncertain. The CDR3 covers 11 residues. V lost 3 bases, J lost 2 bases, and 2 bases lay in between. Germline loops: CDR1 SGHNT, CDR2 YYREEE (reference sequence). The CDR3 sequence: CASSSNTEAFF. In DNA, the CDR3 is TGTGCCAGCAGCTCAAACACTGAAGCTTTCTTT.